This TCR beta chain originates from a study of control samples from healthy donors and cancer patients (dated by TCRdb to about 2020). Points on this clone: What antigen it recognizes has not been identified. Base qualities are not at hand, and no much larger clone is one base apart.

Deletion took 6 bases off V and 7 bases off J, with a span of 16 bases between the germline ends. The CDR3 starts with the cysteine, ends with the phenylalanine, and has 15 residues. Solely the CDR3 DNA is kept, with 45 bases framed from the first base. Reading the germline V gene (reference sequence) gives CDR1 MNHEY and CDR2 SMNVEV. The protocol used for the library was the immunoSEQ multiplex PCR assay. The table was pulled from immuneACCESS by TCRdb, which kept in-frame rearrangements only. Such tables lose some clones; where checked, under half of the loss comes from unresolved V genes, and the rest has no known cause. This sample lists about 130,000 clones; about 95% were detected once. Of the sample, 3.5% to 4% is held by the ten largest clones.

This receptor chain uses TRBV27 and TRBJ1-6, with the D gene not confidently named. The specimen sequenced was blood. The clonotype originates from a man aged 30-40 years in good health. The CDR3: CASSLGRVWNSPLHF. The nucleotides read TGTGCCAGCAGCCTCGGCCGGGTCTGGAATTCACCCCTCCACTTT.